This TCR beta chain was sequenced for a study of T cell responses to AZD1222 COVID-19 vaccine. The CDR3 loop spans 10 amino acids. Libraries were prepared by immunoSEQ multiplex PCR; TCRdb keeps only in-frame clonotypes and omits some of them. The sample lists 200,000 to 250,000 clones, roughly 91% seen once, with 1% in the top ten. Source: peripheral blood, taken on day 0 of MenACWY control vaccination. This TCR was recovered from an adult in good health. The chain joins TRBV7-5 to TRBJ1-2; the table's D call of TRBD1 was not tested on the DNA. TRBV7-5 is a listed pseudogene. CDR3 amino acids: CARSFRGSTF. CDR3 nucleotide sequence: TGTGCCAGAAGCTTCAGGGGGAGCACCTTC.